This TCR beta chain was sequenced during a study of T cell responses to AZD1222 COVID-19 vaccine. Study-level results: The breadth and depth of Spike-specific TCRs increased once two AZD1222 doses had been given. Females outnumbered males among donors, who were mostly white British; clonal diversity was possibly underestimated.

This CDR3 is built from 11 residues. The V end was cut by 3 bases, the J end by 0 bases, with 0 bases between. As to this clone: Its antigen is currently unknown.

TCRdb's copy holds only in-frame clones and misses some; the assay was immunoSEQ multiplex PCR. The sample holds 150,000 to 200,000 clones, around 86% seen once. This receptor was identified in an adult in good health. This chain links TRBV12-3 or TRBV12-4 with TRBJ2-7, with D unresolved. This sample comprised peripheral blood, obtained on day 0 of MenACWY control vaccination. CDR3 sequence: CASSFSYEQYF. DNA for the CDR3: TGTGCCAGCAGTTTCTCCTACGAGCAGTACTTC.